A single sample is the source of the 18 T cell receptor beta chains below, sequenced in a study of shared clonotypes between healthy human individuals. TCRdb's table, derived via immunoSEQ multiplex PCR, lists solely in-frame clones and lacks some. The sample consists of about 120,000 clones, around two thirds of them appearing once. The source material was memory CD8+ T cells sorted from blood. The subset denotes: CD45RO+ cells pooled with CCR7-negative TemRA cells. The receptor set was obtained from a woman between 25 and 40 years old in good health.

The sample holds many counts of this clone. The chain uses TRBV27 and TRBJ2-5; no clear D. Per germline, CDR1 MNHEY and CDR2 SMNVEV (reference sequence). With 1 base removed from V and 0 bases from J, the gap between germline ends came to 6 bases. The CDR3 spans 14 residues. The CDR3 DNA is TGTGCCAGCAGTTTATTAGGGTACCAAGAGACCCAGTACTTC. Its protein is CASSLLGYQETQYF.

J is TRBJ1-1 and V is TRBV5-1; weak D call: TRBD1 (6 bases). The V and J ends lost 5 bases and 4 bases respectively, with 15 bases between them. CDR1 and CDR2 from the germline V gene are SGHRS and YFSETQ. This CDR3 has 14 amino acids. The CDR3 region has the DNA TGCGCCAGCAGGTTTAGGGAAGGGGGCACTGAAGCTTTCTTT. Its translation: CASRFREGGTEAFF.

The chain links TRBV6-6 to TRBJ2-1; D remains ambiguous. V was clipped by 8 bases and J by 7 bases, with 9 bases between them. Germline V gives CDR1 MNHNY, CDR2 SVGAGI (reference sequence). This CDR3 contains 11 residues. The CDR3 is CASQVLNEQFF. The DNA of the CDR3 is TGTGCCAGCCAGGTCTTGAATGAGCAGTTCTTC.

The J gene is TRBJ2-1, the V gene TRBV5-4, with 16 bases aligning to TRBD2. The germline V gene has CDR1 SGHNT and CDR2 YYREEE (reference sequence). The ends lost 6 bases at V and 8 bases at J; junction bases unmatched: 8. The CDR3 contains 16 residues. The CDR3 DNA reads TGTGCCAGCACCGGGACTAGCGGGAGGGGTTGGGATGAGCAGTTCTTC. Protein product: CASTGTSGRGWDEQFF.

The rearrangement joins TRBV4-1 to TRBJ2-7; 10 bases fit TRBD2. From germline, CDR1 is MGHRA and CDR2 YSYEKL. The junction had 5 bases not matched to a gene; V was cut back by 2 bases and J by 1 base. The CDR3 loop spans 16 amino acids. The CDR3 sequence: CASSQPRAGGSYEQYF. The CDR3 coding sequence is TGCGCCAGCAGCCAACCCCGAGCGGGAGGGTCCTACGAGCAGTACTTC.

V and J are TRBV27 and TRBJ2-5; D possibly corresponds to TRBD1 (6 bases). The closer fit of TRBJ2-7 to the DNA end suggests the J call may be wrong. This CDR3 is built from 15 residues. Germline lookup yields CDR1 MNHEY and CDR2 SMNVEV (reference sequence). This CDR3 is CASRWDGTGSYEQYF. CDR3 sequence (DNA): TGTGCCAGCAGGTGGGATGGTACAGGGAGCTACGAGCAGTACTTC.

V is TRBV25-1 and J is TRBJ2-7, with D perhaps being TRBD1 or TRBD2 (5 bases each). The CDR3 extends over 15 amino acids. The germline V gene encodes CDR1 MGHDK and CDR2 SYGVNS. V lost 4 bases, J lost 7 bases, and 20 bases lay in between. CDR3 in DNA: TGTGCCAGCAGTGTTGAGGGACCCTCCACGGGGGAGCAGTACTTC. It specifies CASSVEGPSTGEQYF.

V and J are TRBV11-2 and TRBJ2-3, with D perhaps given as TRBD1 or TRBD2 (6 bases each). V gave up 5 bases and J gave up 3 bases, with 12 bases separating them. The germline V gene encodes CDR1 SGHAT and CDR2 FQNNGV. The CDR3 runs 14 residues. The CDR3: CASSPWGATDTQYF. CDR3 sequence (DNA): TGTGCCAGCAGCCCCTGGGGGGCTACAGATACGCAGTATTTT.

The rearrangement joins TRBV28 to TRBJ1-5; D perhaps matches TRBD1 (5 bases). From germline, CDR1 is MDHEN and CDR2 SYDVKM. CDR3 length equals 14 residues. The V and J ends lost 3 bases and 7 bases respectively, with 13 bases between them. CDR3 in DNA: TGTGCCAGCAGTTTGGTAGGGGCACAACAGCCCCAGCATTTT. It translates to CASSLVGAQQPQHF.

The CDR3 sequence: CASSDGTSGPYNEQFF. The DNA for the CDR3 is TGTGCCAGCAGTGACGGGACTAGCGGGCCTTACAATGAGCAGTTCTTC. The J gene is TRBJ2-1, the V gene TRBV25-1; 12 positions match TRBD2. There are 16 residues in the CDR3. CDR1 MGHDK and CDR2 SYGVNS come from the germline V gene. The V gene end was trimmed by 3 bases and the J gene end by 4 bases; junction bases not matched to a gene: 4.

This clone has a handful of counts. The chain joins TRBV25-1 to TRBJ1-5, with D tentatively TRBD1 (5 bases). Trimming took 4 bases from V and 6 from J, leaving 19 bases between them. Germline-derived CDR1 and CDR2 are MGHDK and SYGVNS. The CDR3 spans 16 residues. As DNA, the CDR3 is TGTGCCAGCAGTGGAACGCAGGAGGAGGGGAGTCAGCCCCAGCATTTT. As protein: CASSGTQEEGSQPQHF.

The V gene is TRBV9, the J gene TRBJ1-5; D unclear. This CDR3 is 16 amino acids long. Germline assignment: CDR1 SGDLS and CDR2 YYNGEE. The ends were cut back, 4 bases at V and 6 bases at J, with 20 bases in the middle. The CDR3 nucleotides read TGTGCCAGCAGCTCACTTGTTGGCGGCGGAGGTCAGCCCCAGCATTTT. Amino acids: CASSSLVGGGGQPQHF.

In its sample, this clone was seen a few times. The chain recombines TRBV4-1 with TRBJ2-7; 12 bases match TRBD1. Germline CDR1 MGHRA, CDR2 YSYEKL. V was clipped by 4 bases and J by 4 bases; unmatched bases: 5. The CDR3 has 15 residues. CDR3 in DNA: TGCGCCAGCAGCCTGGGACAGGGGGCGGCATACGAGCAGTACTTC. Its translation: CASSLGQGAAYEQYF.

The CDR3 reads CASSLRPGTGGGNSPLHF. CDR3 sequence (DNA): TGTGCCAGCAGTCTACGTCCCGGGACAGGGGGTGGTAATTCACCCCTCCACTTT. The chain has TRBV27 and TRBJ1-6; 11 nucleotides match TRBD1. The trim removed 5 bases at V and 6 bases at J, leaving 12 bases unmatched. CDR1 is MNHEY and CDR2 is SMNVEV in the germline V gene (reference sequence). This CDR3 has 18 residues.

As to this clone: This probably arose from a read error, given a far larger clone one base away. This chain connects TRBV14 to TRBJ2-7; 7 positions agree with TRBD1. The junction had 7 bases not matched to a gene; V was cut back by 4 bases and J by 1 base. This CDR3 spans 15 amino acids. The germline gives CDR1 SGHDN, CDR2 FVKESK. CDR3: CASSLRNRGSYEQYF. The CDR3, as DNA: TGTGCCAGCAGCCTACGTAACAGGGGATCCTACGAGCAGTACTTC.

The V call is TRBV5-1, the J call TRBJ2-3; 9 bases line up with TRBD1. This CDR3 contains 16 residues. Germline V lookup: CDR1 SGHRS, CDR2 YFSETQ. The junction had 5 bases not matched to a gene; V was cut back by 0 bases and J by 3 bases. This chain's CDR3 is CASSLGTGASTDTQYF. The CDR3 region has the DNA TGCGCCAGCAGCTTGGGGACAGGGGCCTCTACAGATACGCAGTATTTT.

The chain links TRBV27 to TRBJ2-5, with 8 nucleotides matching TRBD2. The J call may be in error: the DNA end matches TRBJ2-7 better. CDR3 length: 15 residues. Germline V lookup: CDR1 MNHEY, CDR2 SMNVEV (reference sequence). The chain's CDR3 is CASTPTVSGAREQYF. CDR3 DNA: TGTGCCAGCACTCCAACCGTTAGCGGGGCCCGCGAGCAGTACTTC.

In this sample, this clone turned up a few times. The V call is TRBV28, the J call TRBJ2-1, with a weak D call TRBD2 (6 bases). This CDR3 contains 14 residues. Trimming took 8 bases from V and 6 from J, leaving 17 bases between them. Germline lookup yields CDR1 MDHEN and CDR2 SYDVKM. CDR3 nucleotides: TGTGCCAGCGCGGGAACTAGCAGGGTCAATGAGCAGTTCTTC. Protein sequence: CASAGTSRVNEQFF.